This T cell receptor (beta chain) stems from a study of PD-1 blockade in classical Hodgkin lymphoma. General study points: Nivolumab initiation under 1 year post-ASCT meant exclusion. Complete responders started with a diversity level that resembled newly diagnosed patients at baseline. The study reported lower baseline TCR diversity in newly diagnosed patients than in healthy donors.

With regard to this clone: Its antigen remains unidentified.

The CDR3 consists of 15 residues. The germline gives CDR1 SGHNT, CDR2 YYREEE (reference sequence). V lost 2 bases and J lost 8; bases outside the gene matches: 9. Produced via immunoSEQ multiplex PCR; TCRdb's table is partial and in-frame only. The sample lists about 6,400 clones, around nine tenths seen once, with approximately 1.4% in the top ten. Noted time point: cycle 4 day 1 (C4D1), after 6 weeks of nivolumab. All patients relapsed after autologous stem cell transplantation, and brentuximab vedotin exposure varied. Purification of CD4+ T cells from thawed PBMCs was performed via magnetic negative selection. Patients' outcomes at their best amounted to complete response, partial response or progressive disease.

Sequencing used CD4+ T cells from blood, obtained before the fourth cycle of nivolumab. The chain recombines TRBV5-4 with TRBJ1-4, with 7 bases matching TRBD1. The clonotype was recovered from a human donor with classical Hodgkin lymphoma. This CDR3 reads CASSFRQGGREKLFF. Written as DNA, the CDR3 is TGTGCCAGCAGCTTCCGACAGGGAGGGAGGGAAAAACTGTTTTTT. Looking up the rest from reference TRBV5-4 and TRBJ1-4 gives the full variable domain: ETGVTQSPTHLIKTRGQQVTLRCSSQSGHNTVSWYQQALGQGPQFIFQYYREEENGRGNFPPRFSGLQFPNYSSELNVNALELDDSALYLCASSFRQGGREKLFFGSGTQLSVL.